This TCR beta chain is from a study of blood T cell repertoires in COVID-19. The CDR3 is 16 amino acids. Germline V gene lookup returns CDR1 MNHEY and CDR2 SVGEGT. Between the trimmed V and J ends, which lost 5 bases and 0 bases, there was a span of 15 bases. Generated by immunoSEQ multiplex PCR, the TCRdb table keeps only in-frame clones and is missing some. This repertoire shows 170,000 or so clones, about 88% found once; its top ten account for around 0.5%. What was sequenced was peripheral blood. The receptor was derived from a man in his sixties with COVID-19, enrolled during active disease. The chain combines TRBV6-2 or TRBV6-3 with TRBJ2-3; weak D call: TRBD2 (6 bases). CDR3 sequence reads: CASSPGLSGSTDTQYF. CDR3 DNA sequence: TGTGCCAGCAGTCCAGGCCTTAGCGGTAGCACAGATACGCAGTATTTT.